This T cell receptor beta chain was sequenced for a study of OX40 agonist ivuxolimab in advanced cancers. CDR1 is MNHEY and CDR2 is SVGAGI in the germline V gene. The V end lost 5 bases, the J end lost 8 bases, and 12 bases lay between the germline ends. CDR3 length: 12 amino acids. Measured with immunoSEQ multiplex PCR; TCRdb has only the in-frame clones, and not every one. The sample comprises 83,000 or so clones, under 90% of which are singletons, and roughly 1.9% rests with the top ten. This sequence originates from an adult with an advanced solid tumor such as melanoma, head and neck, liver or kidney cancer. V usage is TRBV6-5 and J usage is TRBJ1-2; tentative D call: TRBD1 (6 bases). The source was CD4+ or CD8+ T cells sorted from blood, collected in a trial of the OX40 agonist ivuxolimab. The CDR3 loop is CASSPAGDGYTF. The CDR3 DNA reads as TGTGCCAGCAGTCCGGCAGGGGACGGCTACACCTTC.